A single T cell receptor beta chain is shown here with its context. These data belong to a study of blood T cell repertoires in COVID-19. Seattle-derived patients entered the study during active infection and were followed longitudinally. The CDR3 is 14 residues long. The V gene lost 2 bases and the J gene lost 6 bases, with 14 bases spanning the gap. Germline values: CDR1 SGHRS, CDR2 YFSETQ. The data were produced by immunoSEQ multiplex PCR, yet TCRdb's version contains in-frame clones alone and is incomplete. The sample has over 150,000 clones; approximately 81% are singletons. The clonotype was recovered from an older woman with COVID-19, enrolled during active disease. The material sequenced was peripheral blood. This chain uses TRBV5-1 with TRBJ1-2, with D unresolved. The CDR3 nucleotides read TGCGCCAGCAGCTTAGGTGCTTCCGGGAATGGCTACACCTTC. Translating it yields CASSLGASGNGYTF.